The clone carrying this T cell receptor (beta chain) was detected many times. This CDR3 is built from 16 residues. The J segment lost 1 base and the V segment lost 5 bases, leaving 5 bases of the junction unmatched. Germline V gene sequence: CDR1 MDHEN, CDR2 SYDVKM. With a J-beta primer mix and a sample-barcoded 5' primer, a second PCR ran 7 to 11 cycles. From the 5' RACE reads, TCRdb called clonotypes with MiXCR, one entry per CDR3 protein. The sample yields around 870,000 distinct CDR3 sequences, 25% to 35% seen once. This sample stems from a study of blood T cells in healthy people across ages. The chain joins TRBV28 to TRBJ2-1; TRBD2 matches 10 bases. The specimen sequenced was blood. This TCR was sampled from a woman aged 80 or over in good health. The CDR3 sequence is CASSPAGGPSYNEQFF. CDR3 DNA sequence: TGTGCCAGCAGTCCAGCGGGGGGGCCATCCTACAATGAGCAGTTCTTC.